The present entry profiles one TCR beta chain with its context. Its antigen is unidentified. This sample was included in a study of T cell repertoires in cytomegalovirus infection. Overall study results and limits: Adding up the frequency of public TCR beta families identified people who carried CMV plus the relevant HLA. The ex vivo response was dominated by HLA-C-restricted CMV-specific TCR beta clonotypes.

The germline gives CDR1 LGHNA, CDR2 YSLEER. The ends were cut back, 2 bases at V and 5 bases at J, with 18 bases in the middle. The CDR3 is made up of 16 amino acids. TCRdb used MiXCR to reprocess the reads, holding one entry per CDR3 protein. The table shows some 180,000 distinct CDR3 sequences, with about 18% occurring only once. The source material was CD8+ T cells from PBMCs. The sequence came from a human donor in good health (CMV status not recorded). Some clones in this sample may be carry-over from other donors' samples. The rearrangement joins TRBV4-3 to TRBJ1-1; TRBD1 is a possible D gene (5 bases). The CDR3: CASSQSVPGVLTEAFF. The CDR3 bases are TGCGCCAGCAGCCAATCGGTTCCGGGGGTACTGACTGAAGCTTTCTTT.